A single sample is the source of the 22 T cell receptor beta chains below, sequenced in a study of cytomegalovirus exposure and HLA in healthy donors. Both 60 Vbeta primers and 13 Jbeta primers went into the PCR. TCRdb's table, derived via immunoSEQ multiplex PCR, lists solely in-frame clones and lacks some. The table has under 170,000 clones, 79% seen once. The sequenced sample was PBMCs. The source is a human donor in good health.

V usage is TRBV15 and J usage is TRBJ2-1, with 7 bases fitting TRBD1. This CDR3 region has 13 residues. V lost 1 base, J lost 10 bases, and 4 bases stayed unmatched. From germline, CDR1 is LNHNV and CDR2 YYDKDF (reference sequence). As DNA, the CDR3 is TGTGCCACCAGCAGAGGGACAGGAGAAGAGCAGTTCTTC. Its translation is CATSRGTGEEQFF. Complete variable domain (other parts from reference TRBV15 and TRBJ2-1): DAMVIQNPRYQVTQFGKPVTLSCSQTLNHNVMYWYQQKSSQAPKLLFHYYDKDFNNEADTPDNFQSRRPNTSFCFLDIRSPGLGDTAMYLCATSRGTGEEQFFGPGTRLTVL.

The sample holds one count of this clone. Relative to the germline gene, one junction end is altered; a read error may explain this. The CDR3, as DNA: TGTTCCAGCAGCCAAAAATTTGGGGGGGTTGAAAAACTGTTTTTT. It translates to CSSSQKFGGVEKLFF. The genes are TRBV7-9 and TRBJ1-4; D might be TRBD1 (5 bases). The CDR3 is made up of 15 amino acids. Per germline, CDR1 SEHNR and CDR2 FQNEAQ (reference sequence).

The J gene is TRBJ2-7, the V gene TRBV5-1; tentatively, D is TRBD2 (6 bases). Germline V gene data show CDR1 as SGHRS and CDR2 as YFSETQ. This CDR3 is 15 amino acids long. V shed 4 bases and J shed 2 bases, with 16 bases lying between them. The CDR3 DNA sequence: TGCGCCAGCAGCCTGCGGCCTGGGGAGGCCTACGAGCAGTACTTC. Its protein is CASSLRPGEAYEQYF. Full variable domain (rest looked up from reference TRBV5-1 and TRBJ2-7): KAGVTQTPRYLIKTRGQQVTLSCSPISGHRSVSWYQQTPGQGLQFLFEYFSETQRNKGNFPGRFSGRQFSNSRSEMNVSTLELGDSALYLCASSLRPGEAYEQYFGPGTRLTVT.

The genes are TRBV7-6 and TRBJ2-2; TRBD1 agrees at 10 bases. Germline V gene sequence: CDR1 SGHVS, CDR2 FNYEAQ. This CDR3 has 15 residues. The trim removed 5 bases at V and 6 bases at J, leaving 6 bases unmatched. The DNA for the CDR3 is TGTGCCAGCAGCCGGGGACAGGGGATTTCCGGGGAGCTGTTTTTT. Its translation is CASSRGQGISGELFF.

The chain joins TRBV29-1 to TRBJ2-5; 8 bases agree with TRBD1. This CDR3 is built from 13 residues. Germline V gene sequence: CDR1 SQVTM, CDR2 ANQGSEA. The ends lost 8 bases at V and 0 bases at J; junction bases unmatched: 5. The CDR3 bases are TGCAGCACTCACAGGGGGTACCAAGAGACCCAGTACTTC. It encodes CSTHRGYQETQYF.

V and J are TRBV6-1 and TRBJ1-1, with D hard to call. V lost 2 bases, J lost 4 bases, and 11 bases lay in between. The CDR3 covers 14 residues. The V gene's germline CDR1 is MNHNS and CDR2 SASEGT. The CDR3 DNA is TGTGCCAGCAGTGAATACCAGATCCTCACTGAAGCTTTCTTT. Encoded protein: CASSEYQILTEAFF.

This clone was observed a single time. V gene TRBV27 combines with J gene TRBJ1-1; D perhaps matches TRBD1 (5 bases). V was shortened by 2 bases and J by 3 bases, with 7 bases between the two germline ends. The CDR3 is made up of 13 amino acids. From germline, CDR1 is MNHEY and CDR2 SMNVEV (reference sequence). The CDR3 here is CASSLQGDTEAFF. The DNA for the CDR3 is TGTGCCAGCAGTTTACAGGGTGACACTGAAGCTTTCTTT.

This chain joins TRBV11-3 and TRBJ2-7; 7 nucleotides align to TRBD1. CDR3 length: 15 amino acids. Trimming removed 2 bases from V and 2 bases from J; junction bases left unmatched: 6. Germline CDR1 is SGHNT and CDR2 is YENEEA. CDR3 DNA: TGTGCCAGCAGCTTAATGACCGGGACAGCCTACGAGCAGTACTTC. Protein product: CASSLMTGTAYEQYF.

The V call is TRBV19, the J call TRBJ2-7, with 8 nucleotides matching TRBD2. The length of the CDR3 is 13 residues. CDR1 is LNHDA, CDR2 SQIVND, per germline (reference sequence). The junction had 4 bases not matched to a gene; V was cut back by 5 bases and J by 4 bases. Here the CDR3 DNA reads TGTGCCAGTAGTTTTGGACTAGCTTACGAGCAGTACTTC. It is translated as CASSFGLAYEQYF. The full variable domain, with the rest looked up from reference TRBV19 and TRBJ2-7, is DGGITQSPKYLFRKEGQNVTLSCEQNLNHDAMYWYRQDPGQGLRLIYYSQIVNDFQKGDIAEGYSVSREKKESFPLTVTSAQKNPTAFYLCASSFGLAYEQYFGPGTRLTVT.

V is TRBV7-2 and J is TRBJ2-5, with unresolved D. Looked up from germline, CDR1 is SGHTA and CDR2 is FQGNSA. The CDR3 is 12 residues long. Trimming removed 4 bases from V and 2 bases from J, with 5 bases in between. CDR3 nucleotide sequence: TGTGCCAGCAGCTCCCAACAAGAGACCCAGTACTTC. The encoded protein is CASSSQQETQYF.

This chain connects TRBV7-2 to TRBJ1-4; TRBD1 matches 7 bases. Germline V gene sequence: CDR1 SGHTA, CDR2 FQGNSA. V shed 5 bases, J shed 4 bases, and the junction held 7 bases outside the gene matches. The CDR3 is 15 residues long. As DNA, the CDR3 is TGTGCCAGCAGCGAGCAGGGGGGACTTAATGAAAAACTGTTTTTT. Protein product: CASSEQGGLNEKLFF.

The V gene is TRBV18, the J gene TRBJ1-1, with D possibly matching TRBD1 (6 bases). Germline CDR1 is KGHSH and CDR2 is LQKENI. CDR3 length: 14 amino acids. V lost 3 bases to trimming and J lost 6 bases, with 14 bases between them. CDR3: CASSPLGQKAEAFF. DNA of the CDR3: TGTGCCAGCTCACCTCTTGGACAGAAGGCTGAAGCTTTCTTT.

This chain uses TRBV29-1 with TRBJ2-1; TRBD1 agrees at 8 bases. CDR1 is SQVTM and CDR2 is ANQGSEA in the germline V gene. V dropped 7 bases and J dropped 2; count of bases not matched to a gene: 10. There are 15 residues in the CDR3. The DNA for the CDR3 is TGCAGCGCTGGGACAGGTTCTTCTCCCTACAATGAGCAGTTCTTC. This encodes CSAGTGSSPYNEQFF.

The CDR3 here is CASSIEVRGITEAFF. CDR3 nucleotides: TGTGCCAGTAGTATAGAAGTCAGGGGTATAACTGAAGCTTTCTTT. The J gene is TRBJ1-1, the V gene TRBV19; D is possibly TRBD1 (6 bases). Germline assignment: CDR1 LNHDA and CDR2 SQIVND (reference sequence). Trimming stripped 0 bases from V and 5 bases from J, with 13 bases between. This CDR3 spans 15 amino acids.

The genes are TRBV5-4 and TRBJ2-2; tentative D call: TRBD2 (6 bases). Between the trimmed V and J ends, which lost 3 bases and 2 bases, there was a span of 14 bases. This CDR3 has 16 amino acids. CDR1 is SGHNT and CDR2 is YYREEE in the germline V gene (reference sequence). The DNA of the CDR3 is TGTGCCAGCAGCTCGACACCTAGCGTCAACACCGGGGAGCTGTTTTTT. Protein sequence: CASSSTPSVNTGELFF.

J is TRBJ2-7 and V is TRBV4-2; TRBD2 agrees at 12 bases. Germline assignment: CDR1 LGHNA and CDR2 YNFKEQ. V dropped 1 base and J dropped 2; count of bases not matched to a gene: 6. The CDR3 is 17 residues long. This chain's CDR3 is CASSQARLAGATYEQYF. In nucleotides, the CDR3 is TGTGCCAGCAGCCAAGCCAGACTAGCGGGGGCCACCTACGAGCAGTACTTC.

The chain employs TRBV30 and TRBJ1-5; a weak D match, TRBD1 (5 bases). Germline V gene lookup returns CDR1 GTSNPN and CDR2 SVGIG (reference sequence). V was pared by 0 bases and J by 6 bases, with 12 bases between. This CDR3 has 14 amino acids. The CDR3 DNA is TGTGCCTGGAGTGTATATGGGGCCGGTCAGCCCCAGCATTTT. It is translated as CAWSVYGAGQPQHF.

The CDR3 DNA is TGTGCCAGCAGCATCAGGGGTAACACTGAAGCTTTCTTT. Residues: CASSIRGNTEAFF. The V call is TRBV7-8, the J call TRBJ1-1; D perhaps matches TRBD1 (6 bases). The CDR3 consists of 13 residues. V was shortened by 5 bases and J by 2 bases, with 9 bases between the two germline ends. Germline V lookup: CDR1 SGHVS, CDR2 FQNEAQ.

V is TRBV2 and J is TRBJ1-4; D may be TRBD1 (5 bases). Trimming removed 10 bases from V and 4 bases from J, with 13 bases in between. CDR3 length: 13 residues. CDR1 is SNHLY and CDR2 is FYNNEI in the germline V gene. The CDR3 loop is CATRDFNNEKLFF. Here the CDR3 DNA reads TGTGCCACCCGGGACTTTAATAATGAAAAACTGTTTTTT.

The J gene is TRBJ2-1, the V gene TRBV19, with 13 bases lining up with TRBD2. CDR3 length: 15 amino acids. Germline CDR1 LNHDA, CDR2 SQIVND (reference sequence). V lost 6 bases to trimming and J lost 8 bases; unmatched junction nucleotides: 7. CDR3 in amino acids: CASSLTSGGGYEQFF. The CDR3 DNA is TGTGCCAGTAGCCTTACTAGCGGGGGGGGTTATGAGCAGTTCTTC.

Note on this clone: One end of the junction is discordant with germline, which a read error may explain. V gene TRBV29-1 combines with J gene TRBJ2-1, with D unclear. Germline V gene sequence: CDR1 SQVTM, CDR2 ANQGSEA. The CDR3 loop spans 11 amino acids. CDR3 amino acids: CSVEIKQKIVF. CDR3 nucleotide sequence: TGCAGCGTTGAAATTAAACAAAAGATTGTCTTC.

The chain couples TRBV27 to TRBJ2-1; 11 bases map to TRBD2. V dropped 2 bases and J dropped 6; count of bases not matched to a gene: 9. The CDR3 has 17 residues. Germline V gene sequence: CDR1 MNHEY, CDR2 SMNVEV (reference sequence). The CDR3 here is CASSLVGGTSGFNEQFF. The CDR3 nucleotides read TGTGCCAGCAGTTTAGTGGGGGGGACTAGCGGATTCAATGAGCAGTTCTTC.